These 18 T cell receptor beta chains were all obtained from the same sample, sequenced in a study of blood T cell repertoires in COVID-19. Profiled with immunoSEQ multiplex PCR; TCRdb holds only in-frame clones, not every one. The table has around 86,000 clones, approximately 86% seen once. Sample: peripheral blood. These receptors were collected from a human donor in a cohort sampled during active COVID-19.

As DNA, the CDR3 is TGTGCCACCGGGGGACAGGGGGCAAACACCATATATTTT. Translated: CATGGQGANTIYF. The chain links TRBV10-3 to TRBJ1-3, with 12 positions matching TRBD1. CDR3 size: 13 residues. With 10 bases clipped from V and 6 bases from J, the junction kept 4 bases outside the gene matches. From germline, CDR1 is ENHRY and CDR2 SYGVKD.

This clone was detected only a few times. This chain uses TRBV5-4 with TRBJ1-5, with 7 nucleotides matching TRBD1. The CDR3 is 12 amino acids. Losses at the gene ends were 2 bases for V and 7 bases for J; bases not matched to a gene: 0. The germline V gene encodes CDR1 SGHNT and CDR2 YYREEE (reference sequence). Here the CDR3 reads CASSLQGQPQHF. CDR3 DNA: TGTGCCAGCAGCTTACAGGGGCAGCCCCAGCATTTT.

The chain combines TRBV5-1 with TRBJ2-1; D is possibly TRBD2 (6 bases). Trimming cost V 3 bases and J 6 bases, with 25 bases left between them. The germline CDR1 and CDR2 sequences are SGHRS and YFSETQ. The CDR3 extends over 18 amino acids. CDR3 DNA: TGCGCCAGCAGCTGGAAGGGACTCGACGGATATTTAGGCAATGAGCAGTTCTTC. It codes for CASSWKGLDGYLGNEQFF.

The chain is built from TRBV28 and TRBJ2-7, with 7 bases matching TRBD1. Germline assignment: CDR1 MDHEN and CDR2 SYDVKM. The CDR3 is 16 residues long. The J segment lost 2 bases and the V segment lost 2 bases, leaving 9 bases of the junction unmatched. Here the CDR3 DNA reads TGTGCCAGCAGTTTAAACGATTGGCAGGGGGCCTACGAGCAGTACTTC. This sequence encodes CASSLNDWQGAYEQYF.

This chain joins TRBV6-6 and TRBJ2-2, with D perhaps TRBD2 (5 bases). Trimming cost V 8 bases and J 1 base, with 11 bases left between them. Germline CDR1 MNHNY, CDR2 SVGAGI (reference sequence). The CDR3 runs to 14 residues. This chain's CDR3 is CASLGLLNTGELFF. Here the CDR3 DNA reads TGTGCCAGCCTTGGACTCCTGAACACCGGGGAGCTGTTTTTT.

V is TRBV11-2 and J is TRBJ2-3; the D gene is possibly TRBD2 (7 bases). Germline-derived CDR1 and CDR2 are SGHAT and FQNNGV. V lost 5 bases, J lost 5 bases, and 17 bases lay in between. This CDR3 has 15 amino acids. The CDR3 region has the DNA TGTGCCAGCAGCCCCAAAGGGGGGGCACAAGATACGCAGTATTTT. It yields the protein CASSPKGGAQDTQYF.

This clone was recorded a few times. V usage is TRBV6-1 and J usage is TRBJ2-7, with 8 bases aligning to TRBD2. The germline V gene has CDR1 MNHNS and CDR2 SASEGT. V lost 3 bases to trimming and J lost 2 bases; unmatched junction nucleotides: 3. The CDR3 is 14 residues long. The CDR3 spells CASSEGLETYEQYF. Written as DNA, the CDR3 is TGTGCCAGCAGTGAGGGACTAGAAACCTACGAGCAGTACTTC.

The chain has TRBV7-9 and TRBJ2-4; 9 bases match TRBD1. The CDR3 runs to 12 residues. V was pared by 6 bases and J by 9 bases, with 3 bases of the junction left unmatched. The V gene's germline CDR1 is SEHNR and CDR2 FQNEAQ (reference sequence). The CDR3 DNA sequence: TGTGCCAGCAGAGGGACAGGGAGCATTCAGTACTTC. Translation gives CASRGTGSIQYF.

The chain's CDR3 is CASSLARDRPYEQYF. Here the CDR3 DNA reads TGTGCCAGCAGTCTCGCCCGGGACAGACCCTACGAGCAGTACTTC. The chain couples TRBV6-5 to TRBJ2-7; 7 bases map to TRBD1. J lost 2 bases, V lost 5 bases, and 9 bases had no gene match. The CDR3 covers 15 residues. Per germline, CDR1 MNHEY and CDR2 SVGAGI.

The chain carries TRBV9 and TRBJ2-7; TRBD2 matches at 8 bases. V gave up 0 bases and J gave up 6 bases; unmatched junction bases: 2. There are 13 residues in the CDR3. The germline gives CDR1 SGDLS, CDR2 YYNGEE. This CDR3 is CASSVGGGSEQYF. In DNA form, the CDR3 reads TGTGCCAGCAGCGTAGGCGGGGGGTCCGAGCAGTACTTC. Combining the CDR3 with reference TRBV9 and TRBJ2-7 gives the whole variable domain DSGVTQTPKHLITATGQRVTLRCSPRSGDLSVYWYQQSLDQGLQFLIQYYNGEERAKGNILERFSAQQFPDLHSELNLSSLELGDSALYFCASSVGGGSEQYFGPGTRLTVT.

This chain joins TRBV7-3 and TRBJ1-1, with 7 bases that match TRBD1. CDR3 length equals 13 residues. CDR1 and CDR2 from the germline V gene are SGHTA and FQGTGA. V was pared by 5 bases and J by 4 bases, with 4 bases of the junction left unmatched. The CDR3 bases are TGTGCCAGCAGCCGCACAGGGGTCACTGAAGCTTTCTTT. Protein sequence: CASSRTGVTEAFF.

The CDR3 DNA is TGTGCCAGCAGTTCCGCGGGACAGGGGGCGGATGGCTACACCTTC. It specifies CASSSAGQGADGYTF. This rearrangement joins TRBV6-2 or TRBV6-3 to TRBJ1-2, with 12 bases identical to TRBD1. V trimming: 4 bases; J trimming: 6 bases; junction bases outside the gene matches: 6. CDR1 and CDR2 (germline): MNHEY, SVGEGT. This CDR3 has 15 amino acids.

This clone was picked up one time. J is TRBJ2-5 and V is TRBV11-2; tentatively, D is TRBD1 (6 bases). V was clipped by 3 bases and J by 3 bases, with 17 bases between them. CDR1 is SGHAT and CDR2 is FQNNGV in the germline V gene. The CDR3 is made up of 16 amino acids. The CDR3 DNA reads as TGTGCCAGCAGCTTTCTTGGCCAGGGGTCAAAAGAGACCCAGTACTTC. This translates into CASSFLGQGSKETQYF.

The chain carries TRBV3-1 (or the pseudogene TRBV3-2) and TRBJ2-7, with 8 bases fitting TRBD1. The CDR3 is made up of 14 amino acids. The germline V gene has CDR1 LGHDT and CDR2 YNNKEL (reference sequence). Germline trimming cut 4 bases from V and 6 bases from J; bases unmatched to any gene: 8. In DNA form, the CDR3 reads TGTGCCAGCAGCCGGACAGGGCGAGGAATCGAGCAGTACTTC. Encoded protein: CASSRTGRGIEQYF.

J is TRBJ1-2 and V is TRBV7-9; D is possibly TRBD1 (6 bases). Germline CDR1 SEHNR, CDR2 FQNEAQ (reference sequence). Trimming cost V 1 base and J 8 bases, with 8 bases left between them. This CDR3 has 12 residues. This CDR3 is CASSLDRDGYTF. The CDR3 DNA sequence: TGTGCCAGCAGCTTAGACAGGGACGGCTACACCTTC.

The chain links TRBV7-6 to TRBJ2-1; 7 nucleotides agree with TRBD2. Trimming took 5 bases from V and 3 from J; bases not matched to a gene: 7. The CDR3 is 15 residues long. CDR1 and CDR2 from the germline V gene are SGHVS and FNYEAQ. DNA of the CDR3: TGTGCCAGCAGCGTCGTGGGGGGGAGCTACAATGAGCAGTTCTTC. Its protein is CASSVVGGSYNEQFF.

As concerns this clone: A read error may account for a junction end that differs from germline. The chain is built from TRBV19 and TRBJ1-1; 9 bases are shared with TRBD1. This CDR3 contains 16 residues. The germline V gene has CDR1 LNHDA and CDR2 SQIVND (reference sequence). In DNA form, the CDR3 reads TGTGCCAGTAGTATCGCGTCCTCGTCCTTGGGACAGGGATCTCGTTTT. Its protein is CASSIASSSLGQGSRF.

The chain has TRBV4-3 and TRBJ1-5; tentative D call: TRBD1 (6 bases). Germline CDR1 LGHNA, CDR2 YSLEER. Trimming removed 0 bases from V and 7 bases from J, with 16 bases in between. This CDR3 has 16 amino acids. The CDR3 spells CASSQDRLGQYQPQHF. The CDR3 nucleotides are TGCGCCAGCAGCCAAGATCGGTTGGGACAATACCAGCCCCAGCATTTT.